A selection of T cell receptor beta chains follows, all from one sample in a study of blood T cell repertoires in COVID-19. Only in-frame clones appear in the TCRdb table, and some are missing; sequencing was by immunoSEQ multiplex PCR. The sample holds 45,000 to 65,000 clones, approximately 84% seen once. The sequencing sample was made of peripheral blood. These receptors all stem from a man in his sixties with acute or convalescent COVID-19. CDR3s include the opening cysteine and the closing phenylalanine or tryptophan. The D gene is left open where the match is weak. Clone size, where shown, is once, few, many, or a class for clones that have expanded.

CDR3nt: TGCGCCAGCAGTGACACTGCGAACACCGGGGAGCTGTTTTTT
CDR3aa: CASSDTANTGELFF
d_gene: NA
j_gene: TRBJ2-2
abundance: NA
v_gene: TRBV10-1
len: 14

CDR3nt: TGTGCCAGCAGCGCCCCGGTTTCTGGAAACACCATATATTTT
CDR3aa: CASSAPVSGNTIYF
d_gene: NA
j_gene: TRBJ1-3
abundance: NA
v_gene: TRBV9
len: 14

CDR3nt: TGTGCCAGCAGTGAAAAGGTGAGAGGGGGAGTGAACACTGAAGCTTTCTTT
CDR3aa: CASSEKVRGGVNTEAFF
d_gene: NA
j_gene: TRBJ1-1
abundance: NA
v_gene: TRBV25-1
len: 17

CDR3nt: TGCAGCGCCCTTACAGGGGGGAATGAGCAGTTCTTC
CDR3aa: CSALTGGNEQFF
d_gene: TRBD1
j_gene: TRBJ2-1
abundance: once
v_gene: TRBV29-1
len: 12

CDR3nt: TGTGCCAGCAGCTCACAGGCCGGGACTGAAGCTTTCTTT
CDR3aa: CASSSQAGTEAFF
d_gene: NA
j_gene: TRBJ1-1
abundance: NA
v_gene: TRBV7-9
len: 13

CDR3nt: TGTGCCAGCAGCGGGTTGACGGGGTCCTACAATGAGCAGTTCTTC
CDR3aa: CASSGLTGSYNEQFF
d_gene: NA
j_gene: TRBJ2-1
abundance: once
v_gene: TRBV6-5
len: 15

CDR3nt: TGTGCCAGCACCAGACAGGGGACAAGGACTGAAGCTTTCTTT
CDR3aa: CASTRQGTRTEAFF
d_gene: TRBD1
j_gene: TRBJ1-1
abundance: NA
v_gene: TRBV2
len: 14

CDR3nt: TGTGCCAGCACCCTATGGGCGTTCCAAGAGACCCAGTACTTC
CDR3aa: CASTLWAFQETQYF
d_gene: NA
j_gene: TRBJ2-5
abundance: NA
v_gene: TRBV7-8
len: 14

CDR3nt: TGTGCCAGCAAACCGGGATTATTAAACAATGAGCAGTTCTTC
CDR3aa: CASKPGLLNNEQFF
d_gene: NA
j_gene: TRBJ2-1
abundance: NA
v_gene: TRBV7-2
len: 14

CDR3nt: TGTGCCAGTAGTATAGCGTTTGCGGGAAGCTCCTACAATGAGCAGTTCTTC
CDR3aa: CASSIAFAGSSYNEQFF
d_gene: NA
j_gene: TRBJ2-1
abundance: NA
v_gene: TRBV19
len: 17

CDR3nt: TGTGCCAGCACCCACGGGGGGACCCCGTCGGACGCTGAAGCTTTCTTT
CDR3aa: CASTHGGTPSDAEAFF
d_gene: NA
j_gene: TRBJ1-1
abundance: NA
v_gene: TRBV5-4
len: 16

CDR3nt: TGTGCCACCAGCAACCATTTTCAGGGATCCGAAGCTTTCTTT
CDR3aa: CATSNHFQGSEAFF
d_gene: NA
j_gene: TRBJ1-1
abundance: NA
v_gene: TRBV15
len: 14

CDR3nt: TGTGCCAGTAGTAGCGGATCGGGATTAGCCGGGGAGCTGTTTTTT
CDR3aa: CASSSGSGLAGELFF
d_gene: NA
j_gene: TRBJ2-2
abundance: NA
v_gene: TRBV19
len: 15

CDR3nt: TGCGCCAGCAGCCCAACCGGGACACAGTCCTACGAGCAGTACTTC
CDR3aa: CASSPTGTQSYEQYF
d_gene: NA
j_gene: TRBJ2-7
abundance: NA
v_gene: TRBV4-1
len: 15